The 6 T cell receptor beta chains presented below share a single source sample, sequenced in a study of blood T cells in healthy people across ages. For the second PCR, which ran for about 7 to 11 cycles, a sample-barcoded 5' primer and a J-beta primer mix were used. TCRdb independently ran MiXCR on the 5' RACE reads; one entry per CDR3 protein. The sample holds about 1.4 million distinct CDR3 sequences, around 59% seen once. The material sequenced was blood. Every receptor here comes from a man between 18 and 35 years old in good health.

In DNA form, the CDR3 reads TGCAGTGTCCCCACAACGGACAGAGCAAACGAGCAGTACTTC. Amino acids: CSVPTTDRANEQYF. The V and J genes are TRBV20-1 and TRBJ2-5, with D possibly matching TRBD1 (6 bases). The DNA end favors TRBJ2-7, so the J call may be wrong. Per the germline V gene, CDR1 is DFQATT and CDR2 is SNEGSKA (reference sequence). The CDR3 sequence is 14 residues long.

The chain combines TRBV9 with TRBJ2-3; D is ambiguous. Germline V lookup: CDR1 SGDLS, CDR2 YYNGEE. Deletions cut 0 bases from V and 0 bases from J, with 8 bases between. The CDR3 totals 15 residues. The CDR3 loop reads CASSVVSRSTDTQYF. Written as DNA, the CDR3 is TGTGCCAGCAGCGTAGTATCTAGGAGCACAGATACGCAGTATTTT.

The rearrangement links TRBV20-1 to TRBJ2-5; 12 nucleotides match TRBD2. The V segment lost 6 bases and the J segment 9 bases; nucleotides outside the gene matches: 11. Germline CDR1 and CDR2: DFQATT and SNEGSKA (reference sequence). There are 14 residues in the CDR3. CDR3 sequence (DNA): TGCAGTGCCCCCCCCCGGACTAGCGGGACCGCCCAGTACTTC. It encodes CSAPPRTSGTAQYF.

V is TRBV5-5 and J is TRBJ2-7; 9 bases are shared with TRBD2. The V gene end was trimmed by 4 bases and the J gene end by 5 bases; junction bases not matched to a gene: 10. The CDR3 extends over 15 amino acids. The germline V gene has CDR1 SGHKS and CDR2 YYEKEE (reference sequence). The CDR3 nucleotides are TGTGCCAGCAGCCCAATAGCGGGAGCGATCGACGAGCAGTACTTC. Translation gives CASSPIAGAIDEQYF.

CDR3 region: CASSLRGAGFGYTF. The CDR3 nucleotides read TGTGCCAGCAGTTTAAGGGGCGCCGGGTTTGGCTACACCTTC. J is TRBJ1-2 and V is TRBV12-3 or TRBV12-4, with D possibly TRBD1 on 5 matching bases. The CDR3 has 14 amino acids. V gave up 2 bases and J gave up 7 bases, with 14 bases separating them.

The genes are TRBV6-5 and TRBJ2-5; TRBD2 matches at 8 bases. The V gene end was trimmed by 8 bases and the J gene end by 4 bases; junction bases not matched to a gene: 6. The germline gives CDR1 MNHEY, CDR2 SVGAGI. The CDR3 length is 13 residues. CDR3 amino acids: CASYRLAGETQYF. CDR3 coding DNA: TGTGCCAGCTATAGGCTAGCGGGAGAGACCCAGTACTTC.